The 10 T cell receptor beta chains presented below share a single source sample, sequenced in a study of shared clonotypes between healthy human individuals (dated by TCRdb to 2019 to 2021). For the CD8 naive samples, CD45RO-negative cells were positively selected for CCR7, yielding a CD45RA+CCR7+ population from which TemRA cells were excluded. The method was the immunoSEQ multiplex PCR assay. The clones in this table, taken by TCRdb from immuneACCESS, are in-frame only. Not every clone is retained; where verified, under half of the shortfall comes from an unresolved V gene, and the cause of the rest is unknown. The sample table records approximately 1.9 million clones; around 93% of these occur just once. 1.5% to 2% of the sample goes to the ten largest clones. Sequencing used naive CD8+ T cells from PBMCs. Per the publication, the cell subset or site label means: CD45RA+CCR7+. These receptor sequences come from a man between 18 and 35 years old in good health. Some clones in this sample may be carry-over from other donors' samples.

CDR3 in amino acids: CASSFGPMNTEAFF. CDR3 DNA: TGTGCCAGCAGTTTCGGCCCCATGAACACTGAAGCTTTCTTT. This chain links TRBV27 with TRBJ1-1; no clear D. Germline loops: CDR1 MNHEY, CDR2 SMNVEV (reference sequence). This CDR3 has 14 amino acids. V was shortened by 3 bases and J by 0 bases, with 8 bases between the two germline ends.

The rearrangement links TRBV7-9 to TRBJ2-5; the D is unclear. The germline V and J ends were trimmed by 4 bases and 1 base, with 13 bases remaining between them. The CDR3 loop spans 15 amino acids. Per the germline V gene, CDR1 is SEHNR and CDR2 is FQNEAQ (reference sequence). CDR3 bases: TGTGCCAGCAGCTCCTATATACTACCCCAAGAGACCCAGTACTTC. Translated, it gives CASSSYILPQETQYF.

This rearrangement joins TRBV29-1 to TRBJ2-1; D gene uncertain. The CDR3 extends over 13 amino acids. V gave up 3 bases and J gave up 1 base, with 7 bases separating them. Germline values: CDR1 SQVTM, CDR2 ANQGSEA. The CDR3 sequence is CSVDLGSYNEQFF. The DNA for the CDR3 is TGCAGCGTTGATCTAGGGTCCTACAATGAGCAGTTCTTC.

The V call is TRBV2, the J call TRBJ2-1; 12 bases agree with TRBD1. CDR1 and CDR2 from the germline V gene are SNHLY and FYNNEI. The V gene end was trimmed by 4 bases and the J gene end by 6 bases; junction bases not matched to a gene: 4. This CDR3 has 15 amino acids. Here the CDR3 DNA reads TGTGCCAGCAGTGGGGGACAGGGGGCCAGCAATGAGCAGTTCTTC. It specifies CASSGGQGASNEQFF.

V and J are TRBV6-1 and TRBJ2-1; no clear D. Trimming stripped 2 bases from V and 5 bases from J, with 10 bases between. This CDR3 has 14 residues. Germline V CDR1 and CDR2: MNHNS, SASEGT. Here the CDR3 reads CASSEIAWNNEQFF. CDR3 nucleotides: TGTGCCAGCAGTGAAATTGCGTGGAACAATGAGCAGTTCTTC.

The genes are TRBV6-6 and TRBJ1-2, with D perhaps TRBD1 (5 bases). The germline CDR1 and CDR2 sequences are MNHNY and SVGAGI (reference sequence). Trimming took 2 bases from V and 0 from J, leaving 13 bases between them. The CDR3 consists of 16 residues. CDR3 in DNA: TGTGCCAGCAGTTACGGGGCAGGCGGAACTAACTATGGCTACACCTTC. It encodes CASSYGAGGTNYGYTF.

V and J are TRBV27 and TRBJ2-1; 13 bases agree with TRBD2. The CDR3 sequence is 17 residues long. Germline CDR1 and CDR2: MNHEY and SMNVEV (reference sequence). V lost 4 bases, J lost 1 base, and 4 bases stayed unmatched. The CDR3 region is CASSSLAGGRSYNEQFF. The CDR3 bases are TGTGCCAGCAGTTCACTAGCGGGAGGGAGGTCCTACAATGAGCAGTTCTTC.

The chain uses TRBV4-1 and TRBJ2-1, with TRBD2 matching 8 bases. The CDR3 totals 17 residues. Trimming removed 4 bases from V and 3 bases from J; junction bases left unmatched: 11. CDR1 is MGHRA, CDR2 YSYEKL, per germline. Written as DNA, the CDR3 is TGCGCCAGCAGCCGCCTCTACGGGACTAGAAGCTACAATGAGCAGTTCTTC. It specifies CASSRLYGTRSYNEQFF.

The chain uses TRBV6-1 and TRBJ2-7; TRBD1 matches 8 bases. Germline V gives CDR1 MNHNS, CDR2 SASEGT. The CDR3 is made up of 16 amino acids. The V and J ends lost 3 bases and 0 bases, in that order; junction bases with no gene match: 7. CDR3: CASSDVTGTGSYEQYF. The CDR3 DNA is TGTGCCAGCAGTGACGTAACCGGGACAGGCTCCTACGAGCAGTACTTC.

V usage is TRBV27 and J usage is TRBJ2-7; 9 nucleotides agree with TRBD1. The CDR3 is 20 amino acids. Germline CDR1 and CDR2: MNHEY and SMNVEV (reference sequence). V lost 6 bases, J lost 2 bases, and 23 bases stayed unmatched. The CDR3 sequence is CASSAQTGTGIRPTPYEQYF. CDR3 nucleotide sequence: TGTGCCAGCAGCGCCCAGACCGGGACAGGGATCCGCCCGACGCCCTACGAGCAGTACTTC.